This section outlines one T cell receptor (beta chain) sequence together with its context. Its target is unknown. The data belong to a study of T cell responses to AZD1222 COVID-19 vaccine. Study outcomes and limitations: The study found vaccine-associated CD4 TCRs spanning spike, dominant at 160-218 and 743-854. There were repertoire samples only from the period after the peak T cell response. Donors, mostly white British, included more females; clonal diversity was possibly underestimated.

Only in-frame clones appear in the TCRdb table, and some are missing; sequencing was by immunoSEQ multiplex PCR. The sample holds 95,000 to 130,000 clones, approximately 83% seen once. The CDR3 runs 15 residues. Germline loops: CDR1 MDHEN, CDR2 SYDVKM. V was cut by 6 bases and J by 3 bases, with 18 bases left in between. The chain is built from TRBV28 and TRBJ2-7; possibly TRBD1 for D (8 bases). The source of this sequence is an adult in good health. The sequencing here drew on peripheral blood, taken on day 0 of MenACWY control vaccination. CDR3 DNA sequence: TGTGCCAGCAGCCCCGGGGGGACAGGTTACTACGAGCAGTACTTC. It codes for CASSPGGTGYYEQYF.